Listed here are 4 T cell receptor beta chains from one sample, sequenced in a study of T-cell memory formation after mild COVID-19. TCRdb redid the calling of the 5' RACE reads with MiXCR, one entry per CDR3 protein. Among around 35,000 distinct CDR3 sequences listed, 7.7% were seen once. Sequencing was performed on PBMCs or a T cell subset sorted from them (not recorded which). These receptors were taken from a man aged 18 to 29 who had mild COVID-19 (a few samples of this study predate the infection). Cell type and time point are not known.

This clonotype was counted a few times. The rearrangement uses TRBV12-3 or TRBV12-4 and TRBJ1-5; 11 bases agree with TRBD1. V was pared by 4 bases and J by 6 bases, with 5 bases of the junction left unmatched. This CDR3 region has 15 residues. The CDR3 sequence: CASSYPGQGGQPQHF. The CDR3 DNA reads TGTGCCAGCAGTTACCCGGGACAGGGGGGTCAGCCCCAGCATTTT.

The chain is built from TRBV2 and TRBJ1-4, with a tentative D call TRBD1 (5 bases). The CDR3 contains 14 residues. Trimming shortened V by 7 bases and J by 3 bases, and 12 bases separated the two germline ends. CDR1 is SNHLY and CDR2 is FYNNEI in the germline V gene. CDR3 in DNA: TGTGCCAGCAAGCAATGGGGGTCTAATGAAAAACTGTTTTTT. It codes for CASKQWGSNEKLFF. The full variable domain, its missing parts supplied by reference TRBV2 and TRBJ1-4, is EPEVTQTPSHQVTQMGQEVILRCVPISNHLYFYWYRQILGQKVEFLVSFYNNEISEKSEIFDDQFSVERPDGSNFTLKIRSTKLEDSAMYFCASKQWGSNEKLFFGSGTQLSVL.

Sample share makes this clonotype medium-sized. The CDR3 spells CASSQASTGELFF. In DNA form, the CDR3 reads TGCGCCAGCAGCCAAGCGTCCACCGGGGAGCTGTTTTTT. V and J are TRBV4-1 and TRBJ2-2; no firm D call. Germline V CDR1 and CDR2: MGHRA, YSYEKL. Between the trimmed V and J ends, which lost 1 base and 4 bases, there was a span of 4 bases. The CDR3 has 13 residues.

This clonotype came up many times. CDR3 sequence (DNA): TGTGCCAGCAGCCCGGGACAGCATAATGAAAAACTGTTTTTT. It yields the protein CASSPGQHNEKLFF. The gene calls are TRBV25-1 and TRBJ1-4, with 7 bases aligning to TRBD1. The V and J ends lost 6 bases and 4 bases, in that order; junction bases with no gene match: 5. Per the germline V gene, CDR1 is MGHDK and CDR2 is SYGVNS. CDR3 length: 14 amino acids.